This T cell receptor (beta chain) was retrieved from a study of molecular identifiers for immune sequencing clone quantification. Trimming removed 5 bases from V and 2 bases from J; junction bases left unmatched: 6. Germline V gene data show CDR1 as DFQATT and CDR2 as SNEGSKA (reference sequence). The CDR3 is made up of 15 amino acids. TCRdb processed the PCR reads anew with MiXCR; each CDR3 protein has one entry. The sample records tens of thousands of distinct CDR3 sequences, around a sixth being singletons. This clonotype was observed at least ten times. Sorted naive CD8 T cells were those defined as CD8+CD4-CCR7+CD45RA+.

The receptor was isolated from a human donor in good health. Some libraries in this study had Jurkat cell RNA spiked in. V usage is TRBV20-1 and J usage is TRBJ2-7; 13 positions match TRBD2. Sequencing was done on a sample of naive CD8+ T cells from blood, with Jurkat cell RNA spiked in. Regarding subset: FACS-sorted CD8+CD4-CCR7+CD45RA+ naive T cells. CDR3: CSAGGTSGVAYEQYF. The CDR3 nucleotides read TGCAGTGCTGGTGGGACTAGCGGGGTTGCCTACGAGCAGTACTTC.